This TCR beta chain is drawn from a study of blood T cell repertoires in COVID-19. On the study more broadly: Whether acute or convalescent, the COVID-19 samples came from the United States, Italy and Spain. T cells, B-cell-depleted T cells, or PBMCs provided the cDNA or gDNA that served as material.

V gave up 0 bases and J gave up 4 bases, with 9 bases separating them. The CDR3 extends over 14 amino acids. Germline assignment: CDR1 KGHSH and CDR2 LQKENI. Authors' methods: Amplification of reference gene primers was used by the study to estimate nucleated cell counts. TCRdb's table, derived via immunoSEQ multiplex PCR, lists solely in-frame clones and lacks some. Clone size and V and J calls were adopted from that table, with D and trimming inferred from the DNA. The sample holds 250,000 to 300,000 clones, around 86% seen once. This clone was seen once. The sequencing sample was made of peripheral blood. The source is an older woman with active or convalescent COVID-19. V is TRBV18 and J is TRBJ1-2, with D unresolved. Here the CDR3 reads CASSPPPGGYGYTF. CDR3 sequence (DNA): TGTGCCAGCTCACCACCTCCGGGAGGCTATGGCTACACCTTC.